This T cell receptor beta chain appears in the sequencing data of a study of neurological immune-mediated disorders. The team produced cDNA through 5'RACE using 10-nucleotide random UMIs. Each sequencing run yielded over 160 million TCR-beta sequences from 15-18 subjects. MiXCR was run by TCRdb on the 5' RACE reads, yielding one entry per CDR3 protein. The repertoire includes approximately 30,000 distinct CDR3 sequences, 10% to 15% of them detected once, and 4% to 5.5% sits in the top ten. On this clonotype: Its antigen is not known.

Deletions cut 3 bases from V and 2 bases from J, with 8 bases between. The CDR3 length is 12 residues. Germline V gives CDR1 DFQATT, CDR2 SNEGSKA (reference sequence). Study-wide results and limits: The most TCR clonal expansion was seen in HTLV-1-associated myelopathy, whereas the least was seen in multiple sclerosis, below the level in healthy controls.

The time point here: technical triplicate 2. Specimen: CD4+ T cells from blood. The chain has TRBV20-1 and TRBJ2-7, with D possibly being TRBD1 (5 bases). The receptor was derived from a female donor with HTLV-1-associated myelopathy (HAM/TSP). This chain's CDR3 is CSASLGAYEQYF. DNA of the CDR3: TGCAGTGCTAGTCTAGGGGCCTACGAGCAGTACTTC.